The source of this TCR beta chain is a study of T cell changes during pregnancy in multiple sclerosis. TCRdb's table, derived via immunoSEQ multiplex PCR, lists solely in-frame clones and lacks some. The profile shows about 110,000 clones, around 92% of them singletons. The CDR3 spans 17 residues. V lost 0 bases and J lost 4, with 18 bases in between. Looked up from germline, CDR1 is LGHNA and CDR2 is YSLEER. This clonotype was obtained from a female donor in good health, enrolled as a control in a pregnancy study. V gene TRBV4-3 combines with J gene TRBJ1-2; D remains ambiguous. The sequences come from peripheral blood, collected in the third trimester of pregnancy. The CDR3 DNA sequence: TGCGCCAGCAGCCAAGATATCGCGCGCGGTTTTGGCTATGGCTACACCTTC. It specifies CASSQDIARGFGYGYTF.